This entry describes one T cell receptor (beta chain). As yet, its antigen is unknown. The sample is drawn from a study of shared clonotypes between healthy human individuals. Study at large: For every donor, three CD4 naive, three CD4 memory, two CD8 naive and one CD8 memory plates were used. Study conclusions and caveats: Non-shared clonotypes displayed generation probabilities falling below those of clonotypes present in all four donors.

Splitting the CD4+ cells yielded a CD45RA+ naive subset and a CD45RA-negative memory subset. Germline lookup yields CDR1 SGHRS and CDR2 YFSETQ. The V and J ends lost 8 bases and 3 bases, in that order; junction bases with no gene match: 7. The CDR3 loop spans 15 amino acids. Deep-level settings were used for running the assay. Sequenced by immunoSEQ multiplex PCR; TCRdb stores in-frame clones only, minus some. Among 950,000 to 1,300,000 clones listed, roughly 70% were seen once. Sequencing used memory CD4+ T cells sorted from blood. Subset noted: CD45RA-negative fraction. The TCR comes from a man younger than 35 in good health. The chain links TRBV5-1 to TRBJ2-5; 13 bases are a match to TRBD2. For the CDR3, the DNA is TGCGCCAGTCAGAGGACTAGCGGGAGTGAAGAGACCCAGTACTTC. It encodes CASQRTSGSEETQYF.